These 27 T cell receptor beta chains were sequenced from one sample in a study of a mutant IDH1 vaccine in newly diagnosed glioma. The data were produced by immunoSEQ multiplex PCR, yet TCRdb's version contains in-frame clones alone and is incomplete. The top ten clones hold 7% to 9% of a sample with about 92,000 clones, about four fifths of them seen once. The time point: baseline, week 1 (first vaccination visit). Treatment noted: pre-vaccination baseline after standard-of-care therapy. The starting material was PBMCs, obtained from a glioma patient treated with radiotherapy, temozolomide or both. Receptors were obtained from a woman aged 50 to 65 with glioma.

This sequence joins TRBV27 and TRBJ1-6; 10 nucleotides agree with TRBD1. Germline CDR1 is MNHEY and CDR2 is SMNVEV (reference sequence). This CDR3 comprises 15 residues. Trimming at V came to 5 bases and at J to 11 bases, leaving 9 bases not matched to a gene. CDR3 sequence reads: CASSGRGQGWAPLHF. CDR3 sequence (DNA): TGTGCCAGCAGTGGAAGGGGACAGGGGTGGGCACCCCTCCACTTT.

This clone was detected a few times. The gene calls are TRBV29-1 and TRBJ1-5, with a weak D call TRBD1 (5 bases). V shed 5 bases and J shed 1 base, with 12 bases lying between them. The CDR3 sequence is 14 residues long. The germline gives CDR1 SQVTM, CDR2 ANQGSEA. The DNA of the CDR3 is TGCAGCGTTTCTGAAGGGGTAAGCAATCAGCCCCAGCATTTT. Its translation is CSVSEGVSNQPQHF.

This clone was seen just once. This chain joins TRBV2 and TRBJ1-2; the match to TRBD1 covers 8 bases. The germline V gene has CDR1 SNHLY and CDR2 FYNNEI. V shed 6 bases and J 0 bases; nucleotides not matched to a gene: 6. The length of the CDR3 is 15 residues. The CDR3 DNA reads as TGTGCCAGCAGCGGCCGGACAGGGTCTAACTATGGCTACACCTTC. Amino acids: CASSGRTGSNYGYTF.

The table lists this clone with a few counts. The rearrangement joins TRBV6-1 to TRBJ1-2; 7 bases line up with TRBD1. CDR3 length: 13 amino acids. Germline CDR1 MNHNS, CDR2 SASEGT. J was trimmed by 7 bases and V by 2 bases; bases with no gene match: 4. The CDR3 nucleotides are TGTGCCAGCAGTGAACAGGGGGATGGTGGCTACACCTTC. Translation gives CASSEQGDGGYTF.

The chain links TRBV2 to TRBJ1-5, with D possibly matching TRBD1 (6 bases). The V end lost 7 bases, the J end lost 5 bases, and 15 bases lay between the germline ends. The V gene's germline CDR1 is SNHLY and CDR2 FYNNEI. The CDR3 consists of 14 residues. The CDR3 DNA is TGTGCCAGCAAACGGGAGAAGGGGGATCAGCCCCAGCATTTT. It yields the protein CASKREKGDQPQHF.

The rearrangement joins TRBV2 to TRBJ1-1; TRBD1 might be the D (5 bases). V gave up 4 bases and J gave up 5 bases, with 11 bases separating them. CDR3 length: 13 amino acids. Germline V gene sequence: CDR1 SNHLY, CDR2 FYNNEI. This CDR3 reads CASSGQGGTEAFF. CDR3 nucleotides: TGTGCCAGCAGTGGTCAGGGCGGGACTGAAGCTTTCTTT. Supplemented by reference TRBV2 and TRBJ1-1, the full variable domain reads EPEVTQTPSHQVTQMGQEVILRCVPISNHLYFYWYRQILGQKVEFLVSFYNNEISEKSEIFDDQFSVERPDGSNFTLKIRSTKLEDSAMYFCASSGQGGTEAFFGQGTRLTVV.

The V call is TRBV5-1, the J call TRBJ1-2; D ambiguous. The CDR3 runs 14 residues. The V and J ends lost 4 bases and 0 bases respectively, with 10 bases between them. CDR1 and CDR2 (germline): SGHRS, YFSETQ. DNA for the CDR3: TGCGCCAGCAGCCCGGGGTCTACTAACTATGGCTACACCTTC. It yields the protein CASSPGSTNYGYTF.

This rearrangement joins TRBV19 to TRBJ1-2; 7 bases match TRBD1. This CDR3 is 13 amino acids long. V gave up 5 bases and J gave up 3 bases; unmatched junction bases: 3. Germline CDR1 reads LNHDA; CDR2 reads SQIVND (reference sequence). This CDR3 reads CASSGQVYYGYTF. The CDR3 nucleotides read TGTGCCAGTAGTGGACAGGTCTACTATGGCTACACCTTC.

The rearrangement joins TRBV29-1 to TRBJ1-1; no clear D gene. CDR1 and CDR2 from the germline V gene are SQVTM and ANQGSEA. The V end was cut by 7 bases, the J end by 5 bases, with 20 bases between. This CDR3 region has 14 residues. CDR3 residues: CSAILDRVWTEAFF. The CDR3 DNA is TGCAGCGCCATACTGGACCGGGTTTGGACTGAAGCTTTCTTT.

This chain uses TRBV5-1 with TRBJ2-3, with 8 bases identical to TRBD1. The CDR3 sequence is 16 residues long. Per the germline V gene, CDR1 is SGHRS and CDR2 is YFSETQ. V lost 0 bases, J lost 6 bases, and 9 bases stayed unmatched. CDR3 in amino acids: CASSLAATGDPDTQYF. The CDR3 coding sequence is TGCGCCAGCAGCTTGGCCGCGACAGGGGACCCGGATACGCAGTATTTT.

This chain joins TRBV2 and TRBJ1-4; D gene ambiguous. Germline V CDR1 and CDR2: SNHLY, FYNNEI. The CDR3 consists of 14 residues. Trimming removed 2 bases from V and 4 bases from J, with 8 bases in between. The CDR3 reads CASSERTLNEKLFF. DNA of the CDR3: TGTGCCAGCAGTGAACGCACCCTTAATGAAAAACTGTTTTTT.

The J gene is TRBJ2-7, the V gene TRBV6-1; D perhaps matches TRBD1 (6 bases). This CDR3 has 13 residues. Trimming removed 10 bases at V and 2 bases at J, with 15 bases between. The germline gives CDR1 MNHNS, CDR2 SASEGT. CDR3 DNA: TGTGCCACCTACCGGGACACCGCCTACGAGCAGTACTTC. It yields the protein CATYRDTAYEQYF.

The chain uses TRBV7-3 and TRBJ2-7; D ambiguous. Germline assignment: CDR1 SGHTA and CDR2 FQGTGA. The germline V and J ends were trimmed by 1 base and 4 bases, with 11 bases remaining between them. CDR3 length equals 14 residues. The CDR3 DNA sequence: TGTGCCAGCAGCTTAAAGGACGGACCGTACGAGCAGTACTTC. Its protein is CASSLKDGPYEQYF.

This chain links TRBV5-1 with TRBJ2-2; D might be TRBD1 (6 bases). Germline CDR1 is SGHRS and CDR2 is YFSETQ. V was shortened by 4 bases and J by 5 bases, with 15 bases between the two germline ends. The CDR3 totals 15 residues. The CDR3 nucleotides are TGCGCCAGCAGCCGGTGGACAGATGAAACCGGGGAGCTGTTTTTT. Translation: CASSRWTDETGELFF. The variable domain in full, with the rest retrieved from reference TRBV5-1 and TRBJ2-2, is KAGVTQTPRYLIKTRGQQVTLSCSPISGHRSVSWYQQTPGQGLQFLFEYFSETQRNKGNFPGRFSGRQFSNSRSEMNVSTLELGDSALYLCASSRWTDETGELFFGEGSRLTVL.

The genes are TRBV2 and TRBJ1-5, with D perhaps matching TRBD1 (6 bases). From germline, CDR1 is SNHLY and CDR2 FYNNEI. This CDR3 is built from 15 residues. Trimming took 4 bases from V and 0 from J, leaving 10 bases between them. CDR3 loop: CASSGTGYSNQPQHF. The CDR3 DNA reads TGTGCCAGCAGTGGAACAGGGTATAGCAATCAGCCCCAGCATTTT.

The chain couples TRBV27 to TRBJ1-1; D is ambiguous. Looked up from germline, CDR1 is MNHEY and CDR2 is SMNVEV (reference sequence). The germline V and J ends were trimmed by 5 bases and 0 bases, with 13 bases remaining between them. The CDR3 loop spans 15 amino acids. The CDR3 reads CASSKLGNLNTEAFF. CDR3 bases: TGTGCCAGCAGTAAGTTGGGTAACTTGAACACTGAAGCTTTCTTT.

CDR3 amino acids: CASSLETTNNYGYTF. The CDR3 DNA follows: TGTGCCAGCAGCTTGGAAACTACTAATAACTATGGCTACACCTTC. The V and J genes are TRBV5-6 and TRBJ1-2; D gene uncertain. From germline, CDR1 is SGHDT and CDR2 YYEEEE. The V gene lost 0 bases and the J gene lost 1 base, with 10 bases spanning the gap. The CDR3 loop spans 15 amino acids.

The chain joins TRBV6-6 to TRBJ1-1; D gene uncertain. The germline gives CDR1 MNHNY, CDR2 SVGAGI (reference sequence). The CDR3 is made up of 13 amino acids. V lost 8 bases, J lost 0 bases, and 10 bases lay in between. Written as DNA, the CDR3 is TGTGCCAGCTTAGATGTAATGAACACTGAAGCTTTCTTT. Translated, it gives CASLDVMNTEAFF.

The chain has TRBV28 and TRBJ1-2, with 10 bases that match TRBD1. Germline CDR1 MDHEN, CDR2 SYDVKM. The V gene end was trimmed by 4 bases and the J gene end by 5 bases; junction bases not matched to a gene: 4. The CDR3 has 14 residues. In DNA, the CDR3 is TGTGCCAGCAGTTCGACAGGGGGCTGGTATGGCTACACCTTC. This gives the protein CASSSTGGWYGYTF.

This sequence joins TRBV4-1 and TRBJ2-1, with TRBD2 matching 11 bases. Germline V gene lookup returns CDR1 MGHRA and CDR2 YSYEKL. This CDR3 spans 16 amino acids. Trimming took 2 bases from V and 3 from J; bases not matched to a gene: 3. This CDR3 reads CASSQSTSGGYNEQFF. The CDR3 nucleotides read TGCGCCAGCAGCCAATCTACTAGCGGGGGCTACAATGAGCAGTTCTTC.

The chain employs TRBV30 and TRBJ1-1, with D hard to call. V dropped 7 bases and J dropped 5 bases, with 17 bases sitting between them. The germline CDR1 and CDR2 sequences are GTSNPN and SVGIG (reference sequence). The length of the CDR3 is 13 residues. The CDR3 region is CASSSGWGTEAFF. The CDR3 region has the DNA TGTGCCTCCTCCTCGGGTTGGGGAACTGAAGCTTTCTTT.

This chain links TRBV27 with TRBJ1-6; D is undetermined. CDR1 and CDR2 (germline): MNHEY, SMNVEV (reference sequence). V lost 7 bases and J lost 7, with 23 bases in between. The CDR3 loop spans 17 amino acids. CDR3 sequence reads: CASTTRGVPYRNSPLHF. The CDR3 region has the DNA TGTGCCAGCACCACCCGCGGGGTCCCATATCGAAATTCACCCCTCCACTTT.

The chain employs TRBV13 and TRBJ1-4; no definite D call. V dropped 5 bases and J dropped 0 bases, with 7 bases sitting between them. The CDR3 extends over 14 amino acids. From germline, CDR1 is PRHDT and CDR2 FYEKMQ (reference sequence). CDR3 region: CASSRTATNEKLFF. The CDR3 DNA is TGTGCCAGCAGCCGGACTGCAACTAATGAAAAACTGTTTTTT.

Written as DNA, the CDR3 is TGTGCCAGCAGCCCCTTGGCTGCAAGCTCCTACGAGCAGTACTTC. This codes for CASSPLAASSYEQYF. V is TRBV7-2 and J is TRBJ2-7, with D unresolved. This CDR3 has 15 amino acids. The V end was cut by 5 bases, the J end by 0 bases, with 14 bases between. Germline V lookup: CDR1 SGHTA, CDR2 FQGNSA.

The V gene is TRBV27, the J gene TRBJ2-7, with D uncertain. Trimming took off 4 bases at V and 2 bases at J, with 6 bases between the two ends. The CDR3 sequence is 12 residues long. Per the germline V gene, CDR1 is MNHEY and CDR2 is SMNVEV (reference sequence). The CDR3 nucleotides are TGTGCCAGCAGTTCCCTTACCTACGAGCAGTACTTC. Its protein is CASSSLTYEQYF.

The J gene is TRBJ1-3, the V gene TRBV9, with D possibly matching TRBD1 (5 bases). The germline V and J ends were trimmed by 4 bases and 1 base, with 18 bases remaining between them. CDR1 and CDR2 from the germline V gene are SGDLS and YYNGEE. The CDR3 is made up of 17 amino acids. The CDR3 here is CASSPSFTGGSGNTIYF. In DNA form, the CDR3 reads TGTGCCAGCAGCCCCAGCTTCACCGGGGGGTCTGGAAACACCATATATTTT.

This chain links TRBV2 with TRBJ2-1; 9 bases map to TRBD2. Germline CDR1 and CDR2: SNHLY and FYNNEI. V shed 7 bases, J shed 4 bases, and the junction held 11 bases outside the gene matches. The CDR3 totals 16 residues. The CDR3 nucleotides read TGTGCCAGCACAACGTCCGGCGGGGGGGTATACAATGAGCAGTTCTTC. Translated, it gives CASTTSGGGVYNEQFF. Full variable domain (outside the CDR3, taken from reference TRBV2 and TRBJ2-1): EPEVTQTPSHQVTQMGQEVILRCVPISNHLYFYWYRQILGQKVEFLVSFYNNEISEKSEIFDDQFSVERPDGSNFTLKIRSTKLEDSAMYFCASTTSGGGVYNEQFFGPGTRLTVL.